This T cell receptor (beta chain) is from a study of shared clonotypes between healthy human individuals. Clones were sequenced by immunoSEQ multiplex PCR, and TCRdb holds only the in-frame ones, with some missing. Counted here are some 2,100,000 clones, 95% occurring once; the ten biggest clones make up about 0.13%. Germline V gives CDR1 SGHNT, CDR2 YYREEE (reference sequence). Germline trimming cut 4 bases from V and 9 bases from J; bases unmatched to any gene: 12. The length of the CDR3 is 16 residues. The source of this sequence is a man aged 18 to 29 in good health. The chain carries TRBV5-4 and TRBJ2-4; 11 bases align to TRBD2. Sequenced sample: naive CD4+ T cells sorted from blood. Subset denoted: CD45RA+ positively selected. The CDR3 is CASSKLAGGLDSIQYF. For the CDR3, the DNA is TGTGCCAGCAGCAAGTTAGCGGGGGGGCTGGACAGCATTCAGTACTTC.